The 25 T cell receptor beta chains given below trace back to one sample, sequenced in a study of blood T cell repertoires in COVID-19. Data came from immunoSEQ multiplex PCR; TCRdb stores just in-frame clones and leaves some out. The data hold fewer than 60,000 clones, with 84% observed a single time. The sequenced sample was peripheral blood. Receptors were obtained from a man in his 60s with acute or convalescent COVID-19.

This chain links TRBV2 with TRBJ1-1, with TRBD1 matching 7 bases. V dropped 3 bases and J dropped 8; count of bases not matched to a gene: 6. The length of the CDR3 is 13 residues. Per the germline V gene, CDR1 is SNHLY and CDR2 is FYNNEI. CDR3 residues: CASSDPVTGEAFF. The CDR3 DNA reads TGTGCCAGCAGTGACCCCGTGACAGGGGAAGCTTTCTTT.

The DNA of the CDR3 is TGTGCCAGCAGCTTAGGCGGGAGCTCCTACAATGAGCAGTTCTTC. Translation gives CASSLGGSSYNEQFF. J is TRBJ2-1 and V is TRBV13, with D possibly TRBD2 on 6 matching bases. V lost 0 bases and J 0 bases, leaving 6 bases between the germline ends. There are 15 residues in the CDR3. Germline assignment: CDR1 PRHDT and CDR2 FYEKMQ (reference sequence).

The CDR3 sequence is CATMRDSSTDTQYF. The CDR3 DNA is TGTGCCACCATGAGGGACAGTAGCACAGATACGCAGTATTTT. The chain recombines TRBV24-1 with TRBJ2-3, with 7 bases that match TRBD1. CDR3 length: 14 amino acids. After removal of 8 bases from V and 0 bases from J, the junction contained 4 bases not matched to a gene. Looked up from germline, CDR1 is KGHDR and CDR2 is SFDVKD.

The J gene is TRBJ1-1, the V gene TRBV19; a possible D gene is TRBD1 (6 bases). In germline, CDR1 is LNHDA, CDR2 SQIVND (reference sequence). This CDR3 region has 15 residues. Trimming stripped 6 bases from V and 0 bases from J, with 14 bases between. The CDR3 loop is CASSMGPGVNTEAFF. The CDR3 DNA sequence: TGTGCCAGTAGCATGGGACCAGGGGTGAACACTGAAGCTTTCTTT. Full variable domain (rest looked up from reference TRBV19 and TRBJ1-1): DGGITQSPKYLFRKEGQNVTLSCEQNLNHDAMYWYRQDPGQGLRLIYYSQIVNDFQKGDIAEGYSVSREKKESFPLTVTSAQKNPTAFYLCASSMGPGVNTEAFFGQGTRLTVV.

V usage is TRBV6-2 or TRBV6-3 and J usage is TRBJ2-1; 8 bases match TRBD2. From germline, CDR1 is MNHEY and CDR2 SVGEGT. The CDR3 has 19 amino acids. Germline trimming cut 2 bases from V and 0 bases from J; bases unmatched to any gene: 12. The CDR3 region has the DNA TGTGCCAGCAGTTACCTCATACGTAGCGGGGCCTTCTCCTACAATGAGCAGTTCTTC. Its protein product is CASSYLIRSGAFSYNEQFF.

J is TRBJ1-1 and V is TRBV11-2; TRBD1 aligns across 9 bases. V was clipped by 4 bases and J by 5 bases; unmatched bases: 11. This CDR3 comprises 16 residues. The germline V gene encodes CDR1 SGHAT and CDR2 FQNNGV. The CDR3 protein is CASSSPGTGIRTEAFF. CDR3 DNA sequence: TGTGCCAGCAGCTCCCCCGGGACAGGGATTCGGACTGAAGCTTTCTTT. Using reference TRBV11-2 and TRBJ1-1 for the parts outside the CDR3, the full variable domain is EAGVAQSPRYKIIEKRQSVAFWCNPISGHATLYWYQQILGQGPKLLIQFQNNGVVDDSQLPKDRFSAERLKGVDSTLKIQPAKLEDSAVYLCASSSPGTGIRTEAFFGQGTRLTVV.

The genes are TRBV9 and TRBJ2-1; D gene uncertain. CDR1 and CDR2 (germline): SGDLS, YYNGEE. CDR3 size: 14 residues. V was cut by 4 bases and J by 7 bases, with 15 bases left in between. CDR3 sequence reads: CASSPEGWANEQFF. The CDR3 coding sequence is TGTGCCAGCAGCCCCGAAGGTTGGGCTAATGAGCAGTTCTTC.

This clone occurred once. CDR3 DNA: TGTGCCAGCAGCCCCCAGGCCAGGCTTCCGTACGAGCAGTACTTC. Translating gives CASSPQARLPYEQYF. The chain recombines TRBV6-5 with TRBJ2-7, with unresolved D. Germline lookup yields CDR1 MNHEY and CDR2 SVGAGI. This CDR3 has 15 residues. Trimming took 6 bases from V and 4 from J, leaving 19 bases between them.

This clone was picked up one time. The chain couples TRBV2 to TRBJ1-4, with 7 bases aligning to TRBD1. The V gene end was trimmed by 9 bases and the J gene end by 0 bases; junction bases not matched to a gene: 13. The CDR3 is made up of 17 amino acids. Germline CDR1 SNHLY, CDR2 FYNNEI. CDR3 sequence: CASQPGQTLPTNEKLFF. CDR3 DNA: TGTGCCAGTCAACCGGGACAGACTCTCCCAACTAATGAAAAACTGTTTTTT.

This clone was counted once. The chain recombines TRBV13 with TRBJ1-3, with 8 bases aligning to TRBD1. Trimming took 3 bases from V and 2 from J; bases not matched to a gene: 9. The CDR3 runs 17 residues. Germline V gene sequence: CDR1 PRHDT, CDR2 FYEKMQ (reference sequence). The CDR3: CASSFRSRGRPGNTIYF. The CDR3 DNA reads TGTGCCAGCAGCTTTCGAAGCAGGGGGCGACCTGGAAACACCATATATTTT.

The V gene is TRBV5-6, the J gene TRBJ2-7; 7 bases match TRBD1. The CDR3 is 13 amino acids. Germline CDR1 and CDR2: SGHDT and YYEEEE. V trimming: 5 bases; J trimming: 3 bases; junction bases outside the gene matches: 5. This CDR3 is CASSPGGSYEQYF. The CDR3 coding sequence is TGTGCCAGCAGTCCAGGGGGTAGCTACGAGCAGTACTTC.

The chain recombines TRBV6-5 with TRBJ2-2; 7 bases are a match to TRBD1. This CDR3 is 15 amino acids long. CDR1 is MNHEY, CDR2 SVGAGI, per germline. V dropped 4 bases and J dropped 7; count of bases not matched to a gene: 9. CDR3 nucleotide sequence: TGTGCCAGCAGTTCCAGGACAGGACGGATCGGGGAGCTGTTTTTT. It is translated as CASSSRTGRIGELFF.

This sequence joins TRBV2 and TRBJ1-4; 8 bases match TRBD1. From germline, CDR1 is SNHLY and CDR2 FYNNEI. This CDR3 contains 15 residues. The V gene end was trimmed by 1 base and the J gene end by 8 bases; junction bases not matched to a gene: 6. The CDR3 protein is CASSEDQGAVEKLFF. Here the CDR3 DNA reads TGTGCCAGCAGTGAAGATCAGGGGGCGGTAGAAAAACTGTTTTTT.

The chain carries TRBV5-5 and TRBJ1-1, with 8 bases lining up with TRBD1. The CDR3 contains 16 residues. Germline-derived CDR1 and CDR2 are SGHKS and YYEKEE (reference sequence). Trimming cost V 4 bases and J 3 bases; bases outside gene matches: 11. Here the CDR3 DNA reads TGTGCCAGCAGCGCGGCCGGGACAGGAGAGGACACTGAAGCTTTCTTT. This encodes CASSAAGTGEDTEAFF.

The rearrangement uses TRBV30 and TRBJ1-1, with a tentative D call TRBD1 (5 bases). The V gene's germline CDR1 is GTSNPN and CDR2 SVGIG (reference sequence). V shed 5 bases and J shed 4 bases, with 14 bases lying between them. The CDR3 is made up of 13 amino acids. The CDR3 reads CAWGPGVLTEAFF. As DNA, the CDR3 is TGTGCCTGGGGCCCGGGGGTTCTCACTGAAGCTTTCTTT.

The chain joins TRBV6-5 to TRBJ1-6, with TRBD1 matching over 9 bases. The CDR3 contains 13 residues. The germline gives CDR1 MNHEY, CDR2 SVGAGI. After removal of 5 bases from V and 9 bases from J, the junction contained 2 bases not matched to a gene. CDR3 sequence (DNA): TGTGCCAGCAGTCTGGACAGGGGTTCACCCCTCCACTTT. It codes for CASSLDRGSPLHF.

This chain links TRBV6-5 with TRBJ2-1; 8 bases align to TRBD1. The junction had 13 bases not matched to a gene; V was cut back by 3 bases and J by 15 bases. The germline V gene has CDR1 MNHEY and CDR2 SVGAGI. This CDR3 has 14 amino acids. The CDR3 bases are TGTGCCAGCAGTTATTCGACAGGGGTAGAAGGTCGGTTCTTC. Translating gives CASSYSTGVEGRFF.

V is TRBV18 and J is TRBJ2-2; 9 positions agree with TRBD1. Germline trimming cut 4 bases from V and 7 bases from J; bases unmatched to any gene: 10. The CDR3 totals 16 residues. CDR1 KGHSH and CDR2 LQKENI come from the germline V gene. As DNA, the CDR3 is TGTGCCAGCTCACTTTACAGGGGGCGGAGAGGCGGGGAGCTGTTTTTT. Amino acids: CASSLYRGRRGGELFF.

The chain employs TRBV3-1 (or the pseudogene TRBV3-2) and TRBJ1-2; D is uncertain. CDR1 and CDR2 from the germline V gene are LGHDT and YNNKEL (reference sequence). The V end lost 5 bases, the J end lost 1 base, and 11 bases lay between the germline ends. The CDR3 runs 14 residues. The CDR3 DNA reads as TGTGCCAGCAGCGGGGAGGTTGGTAACTATGGCTACACCTTC. Protein: CASSGEVGNYGYTF.

In the case of this clone: This specimen includes other DNA sequences encoding the same CDR3. The chain is built from TRBV5-1 and TRBJ1-4, with 7 bases matching TRBD1. J was trimmed by 4 bases and V by 0 bases; bases with no gene match: 3. Germline V gives CDR1 SGHRS, CDR2 YFSETQ. This CDR3 is 15 amino acids long. CDR3 protein: CASSLAGTVNEKLFF. CDR3 bases: TGCGCCAGCAGCTTGGCGGGGACAGTTAATGAAAAACTGTTTTTT.

The chain couples TRBV6-2 or TRBV6-3 to TRBJ2-3; 14 bases align to TRBD2. Germline values: CDR1 MNHEY, CDR2 SVGEGT. The CDR3 extends over 15 amino acids. The V and J ends lost 5 bases and 4 bases, in that order; junction bases with no gene match: 2. The CDR3 spells CASSPTSGGADTQYF. CDR3 in DNA: TGTGCCAGCAGTCCGACTAGCGGGGGGGCAGATACGCAGTATTTT.

The rearrangement uses TRBV6-2 or TRBV6-3 and TRBJ2-2, with D possibly being TRBD2 (5 bases). Trimming took off 5 bases at V and 0 bases at J, with 13 bases between the two ends. Germline-derived CDR1 and CDR2 are MNHEY and SVGEGT. The CDR3 spans 16 residues. CDR3 in DNA: TGTGCCAGCAGTCACCTAGCATACGCGAACACCGGGGAGCTGTTTTTT. Amino acid sequence: CASSHLAYANTGELFF.

The rearrangement uses TRBV12-3 or TRBV12-4 and TRBJ2-7, with unresolved D. The V and J ends lost 8 bases and 2 bases respectively, with 13 bases between them. The CDR3 extends over 13 amino acids. The CDR3: CASRELNAYEQYF. In nucleotides, the CDR3 is TGTGCCAGCCGAGAGCTCAATGCCTACGAGCAGTACTTC.

The table lists this clone with a count of one. V usage is TRBV18 and J usage is TRBJ1-5; D call uncertain. Per germline, CDR1 KGHSH and CDR2 LQKENI. The CDR3 consists of 18 residues. Deletions cut 2 bases from V and 4 bases from J, with 21 bases between. CDR3 DNA: TGTGCCAGCTCACCAGATTCGTCAGTTAGCTGGGTAAATCAGCCCCAGCATTTT. It encodes CASSPDSSVSWVNQPQHF. Looking up the rest from reference TRBV18 and TRBJ1-5 gives the full variable domain: NAGVMQNPRHLVRRRGQEARLRCSPMKGHSHVYWYRQLPEEGLKFMVYLQKENIIDESGMPKERFSAEFPKEGPSILRIQQVVRGDSAAYFCASSPDSSVSWVNQPQHFGDGTRLSIL.

The chain carries TRBV9 and TRBJ2-5; D is perhaps TRBD2 (5 bases). In germline, CDR1 is SGDLS, CDR2 YYNGEE. The CDR3 loop spans 17 amino acids. V was pared by 0 bases and J by 0 bases, with 15 bases between. CDR3 sequence: CASSVAGGLRDQETQYF. CDR3 nucleotide sequence: TGTGCCAGCAGCGTAGCTGGAGGCCTACGGGACCAAGAGACCCAGTACTTC.